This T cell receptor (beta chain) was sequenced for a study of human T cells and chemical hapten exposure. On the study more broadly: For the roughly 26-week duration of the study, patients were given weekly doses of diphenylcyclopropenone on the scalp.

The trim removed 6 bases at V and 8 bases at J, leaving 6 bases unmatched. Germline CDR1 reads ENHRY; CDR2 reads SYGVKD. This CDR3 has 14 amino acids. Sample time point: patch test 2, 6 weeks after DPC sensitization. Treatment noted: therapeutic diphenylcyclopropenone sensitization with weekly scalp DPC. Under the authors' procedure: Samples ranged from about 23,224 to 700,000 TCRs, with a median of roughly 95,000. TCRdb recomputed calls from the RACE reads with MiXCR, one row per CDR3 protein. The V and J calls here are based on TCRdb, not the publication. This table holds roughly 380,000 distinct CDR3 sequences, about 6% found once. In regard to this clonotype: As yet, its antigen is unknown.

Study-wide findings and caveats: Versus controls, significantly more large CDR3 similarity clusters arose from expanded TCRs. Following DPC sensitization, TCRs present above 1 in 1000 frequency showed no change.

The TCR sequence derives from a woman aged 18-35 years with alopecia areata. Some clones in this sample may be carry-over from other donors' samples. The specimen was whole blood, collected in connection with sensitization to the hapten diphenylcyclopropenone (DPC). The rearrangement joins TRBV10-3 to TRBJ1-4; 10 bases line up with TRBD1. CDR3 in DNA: TGTGCCATCAGGCCCGGGACAGGGGACGAAAAACTGTTTTTT. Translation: CAIRPGTGDEKLFF.